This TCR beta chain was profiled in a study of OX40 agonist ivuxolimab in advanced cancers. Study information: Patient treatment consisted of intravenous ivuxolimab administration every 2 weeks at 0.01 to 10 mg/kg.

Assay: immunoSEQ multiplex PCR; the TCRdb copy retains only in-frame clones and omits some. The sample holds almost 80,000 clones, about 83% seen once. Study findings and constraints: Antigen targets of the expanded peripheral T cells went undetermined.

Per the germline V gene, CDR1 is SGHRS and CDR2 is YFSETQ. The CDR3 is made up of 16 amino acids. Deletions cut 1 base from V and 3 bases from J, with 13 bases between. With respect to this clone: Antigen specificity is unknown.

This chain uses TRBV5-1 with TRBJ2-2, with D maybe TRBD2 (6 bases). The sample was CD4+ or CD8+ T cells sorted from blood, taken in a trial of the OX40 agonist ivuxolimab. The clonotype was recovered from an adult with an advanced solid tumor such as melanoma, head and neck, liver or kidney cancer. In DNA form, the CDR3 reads TGCGCCAGCAGCTTGTTTACCAGCGGGTACACCGGGGAGCTGTTTTTT. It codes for CASSLFTSGYTGELFF. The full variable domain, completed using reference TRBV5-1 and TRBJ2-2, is KAGVTQTPRYLIKTRGQQVTLSCSPISGHRSVSWYQQTPGQGLQFLFEYFSETQRNKGNFPGRFSGRQFSNSRSEMNVSTLELGDSALYLCASSLFTSGYTGELFFGEGSRLTVL.